The T cell receptor beta chain under discussion was sequenced for a study of CD8 T cells in ankylosing spondylitis (TCRdb year 2017). Regarding the study in general: The study set out to find disease-linked TCR variants by profiling T cell receptor beta repertoires in ankylosing spondylitis patients and healthy donors. Peripheral blood samples were taken, and synovial fluid was additionally collected from ankylosing spondylitis patients. The full study cohort comprised roughly 24 ankylosing spondylitis patients and about 110 healthy donors. The paper as a whole reports these results and caveats: Some motif variants had previously been reported in the synovial fluid and blood of reactive arthritis patients, which suggests shared mechanisms of disease initiation. Blood from ankylosing spondylitis patients appeared to be characterized by a TCR beta motif composed of several highly homologous amino acid variants. The disease-linked clones had a CD8+ phenotype and were found at relatively low frequencies in peripheral blood. Significant enrichment of the disease-linked clones was reported in matched synovial fluid samples from ankylosing spondylitis patients.

This clonotype occurred many times. The clone's antigen remains unknown. No qualities accompany the bases; no much larger clone lies one base away. These reads were obtained on an Illumina HiSeq 2500. Quantitative 5'-RACE with molecular barcodes was the method used to prepare the TCR beta libraries. In the paper's pipeline: A new computational method based on a probabilistic model of VDJ rearrangement was used to identify disease-linked TCR variants. TCRdb handled the public reads itself, with Q25 trimming in fastp and clone calling in MiXCR, and kept productive beta chains. Each entry merges the rows of one CDR3 protein and shows their most common DNA and genes. None of the V and J calls come from the authors' own analysis; TCRdb made them. Present in this sample are more than 250,000 distinct CDR3 sequences, 11% of which were seen just once. The biggest ten clones account for more than 7% of the sample.

From the cysteine through the phenylalanine, the CDR3 covers 16 amino acids. Only CDR3 DNA is held: 48 bases, read in frame from base 1. For CDR1 and CDR2, the germline V gene lists SGHTA and FQGTGA. The germline ends are 16 bases apart after V is trimmed by 5 bases and J by 2 bases. This chain joins TRBV7-3 to TRBJ2-1; a tentative D call is TRBD2 (7 bases match). Sequenced input: blood, either unsorted or a sorted T cell fraction (not recorded which). This clonotype was obtained from a female donor with ankylosing spondylitis or in good health (not recorded which). The CDR3 reads as follows: CASSLITGGTYNEQFF. Read as DNA, the sequence is TGTGCCAGCAGCCTTATCACGGGGGGCACCTACAATGAGCAGTTCTTC. When the CDR3 is completed using the reference TRBV7-3 and TRBJ2-1 genes on either side, the full variable domain is GAGVSQTPSNKVTEKGKYVELRCDPISGHTALYWYRQSLGQGPEFLIYFQGTGAADDSGLPNDRFFAVRPEGSVSTLKIQRTERGDSAVYLCASSLITGGTYNEQFFGPGTRLTVL.